A single sample gave rise to the 20 T cell receptor beta chains below, sequenced in a study of PD-L1 blockade in urothelial cancer. The table came from immunoSEQ multiplex PCR; TCRdb's copy has only in-frame clones and leaves some out. The data contain some 120,000 clones, about 84% of them seen just once; the ten biggest clones take up roughly 2.6%. The time point is: peripheral blood 6 weeks after treatment start. This sample comprised PBMCs, obtained around atezolizumab (anti-PD-L1) treatment. These receptors came from a man aged 45-60 years with urothelial cancer.

The chain recombines TRBV27 with TRBJ1-1; D is perhaps TRBD1 (6 bases). Per the germline V gene, CDR1 is MNHEY and CDR2 is SMNVEV (reference sequence). CDR3 size: 15 residues. Trimming removed 5 bases at V and 5 bases at J, with 18 bases between. The CDR3 loop is CASSMTGSPRTEAFF. The CDR3 DNA sequence: TGTGCCAGCAGTATGACAGGTAGTCCTCGGACTGAAGCTTTCTTT.

The gene calls are TRBV5-5 and TRBJ2-2, with TRBD2 matching over 9 bases. The CDR3 consists of 15 residues. Germline trimming cut 4 bases from V and 4 bases from J; bases unmatched to any gene: 5. CDR1 is SGHKS, CDR2 YYEKEE, per germline (reference sequence). The CDR3 DNA reads TGTGCCAGCAGCCTTTTAGCGGGAGTCACCGGGGAGCTGTTTTTT. It is translated as CASSLLAGVTGELFF. Full variable domain (outside the CDR3, taken from reference TRBV5-5 and TRBJ2-2): DAGVTQSPTHLIKTRGQQVTLRCSPISGHKSVSWYQQVLGQGPQFIFQYYEKEERGRGNFPDRFSARQFPNYSSELNVNALLLGDSALYLCASSLLAGVTGELFFGEGSRLTVL.

The J gene is TRBJ1-4, the V gene TRBV9; 7 positions match TRBD1. The V and J ends lost 0 bases and 8 bases, in that order; junction bases with no gene match: 10. The germline V gene encodes CDR1 SGDLS and CDR2 YYNGEE. The CDR3 is 16 amino acids. CDR3 region: CASSVGQGGLREKLFF. DNA of the CDR3: TGTGCCAGCAGCGTAGGACAGGGCGGTTTGAGAGAAAAACTGTTTTTT.

This rearrangement joins TRBV9 to TRBJ2-3; 8 bases fit TRBD1. The ends lost 2 bases at V and 2 bases at J; junction bases unmatched: 4. The CDR3 consists of 15 residues. The V gene's germline CDR1 is SGDLS and CDR2 YYNGEE. CDR3 sequence reads: CASSVQGASTDTQYF. CDR3 DNA: TGTGCCAGCAGCGTTCAGGGGGCTTCCACAGATACGCAGTATTTT.

V is TRBV6-5 and J is TRBJ2-1; possible D gene TRBD1, 7 bases. The CDR3 has 15 amino acids. Deletions cut 9 bases from V and 0 bases from J, with 15 bases between. Germline CDR1 reads MNHEY; CDR2 reads SVGAGI. The CDR3 loop is CASLRRGLSYNEQFF. Written as DNA, the CDR3 is TGTGCCAGTCTGAGGAGGGGGCTCTCCTACAATGAGCAGTTCTTC.

This chain uses TRBV7-3 with TRBJ2-1; TRBD2 matches at 8 bases. The CDR3 sequence is 13 residues long. Germline CDR1 SGHTA, CDR2 FQGTGA. J lost 10 bases, V lost 2 bases, and 4 bases had no gene match. The CDR3 DNA is TGTGCCAGCAGCTTACTCGCGGGAGGCGAGCAGTTCTTC. Translating gives CASSLLAGGEQFF.

This rearrangement joins TRBV5-1 to TRBJ1-4; TRBD1 matches 8 bases. CDR3 length: 15 residues. V shed 0 bases, J shed 8 bases, and the junction held 6 bases outside the gene matches. Germline lookup yields CDR1 SGHRS and CDR2 YFSETQ. The CDR3 spells CASSLDAGGKEKLFF. Written as DNA, the CDR3 is TGCGCCAGCAGCTTGGATGCAGGGGGCAAAGAAAAACTGTTTTTT.

This clone was found once. The chain combines TRBV9 with TRBJ2-2; D is possibly TRBD2 (5 bases). The V and J ends lost 3 bases and 3 bases respectively, with 12 bases between them. This CDR3 contains 15 residues. In germline, CDR1 is SGDLS, CDR2 YYNGEE. The CDR3 coding sequence is TGTGCCAGCAGCGAGGACTCTTTCTACACCGGGGAGCTGTTTTTT. Amino acids: CASSEDSFYTGELFF.

The V call is TRBV7-2, the J call TRBJ2-5, with D tentatively TRBD2 (5 bases). V gave up 4 bases and J gave up 4 bases, with 10 bases separating them. Germline CDR1 and CDR2: SGHTA and FQGNSA. There are 13 residues in the CDR3. The CDR3 DNA reads as TGTGCCAGCAGCTCCGGAGGAGGAGAGACCCAGTACTTC. This sequence encodes CASSSGGGETQYF. Based on the CDR3 plus reference TRBV7-2 and TRBJ2-5, the full variable domain is GAGVSQSPSNKVTEKGKDVELRCDPISGHTALYWYRQSLGQGLEFLIYFQGNSAPDKSGLPSDRFSAERTGGSVSTLTIQRTQQEDSAVYLCASSSGGGETQYFGPGTRLLVL.

V is TRBV11-1 and J is TRBJ1-5; D possibly corresponds to TRBD1 (5 bases). This CDR3 has 13 amino acids. CDR1 is SGHAT, CDR2 FQDESV, per germline (reference sequence). The ends were cut back, 5 bases at V and 5 bases at J, with 10 bases in the middle. CDR3 protein: CASSGQGDQPQHF. The DNA for the CDR3 is TGTGCCAGCAGCGGGCAGGGCGATCAGCCCCAGCATTTT.

The chain employs TRBV7-2 and TRBJ2-2; possibly TRBD2 for D (5 bases). Per the germline V gene, CDR1 is SGHTA and CDR2 is FQGNSA. This CDR3 comprises 14 residues. V lost 2 bases and J lost 3, with 7 bases in between. The DNA of the CDR3 is TGTGCCAGCAGCTTATGGAGGTACACCGGGGAGCTGTTTTTT. Protein sequence: CASSLWRYTGELFF. Full variable domain (rest looked up from reference TRBV7-2 and TRBJ2-2): GAGVSQSPSNKVTEKGKDVELRCDPISGHTALYWYRQSLGQGLEFLIYFQGNSAPDKSGLPSDRFSAERTGGSVSTLTIQRTQQEDSAVYLCASSLWRYTGELFFGEGSRLTVL.

The chain employs TRBV6-1 and TRBJ2-3, with D tentatively TRBD1 (5 bases). The CDR3 has 13 amino acids. V lost 3 bases and J lost 3, with 7 bases in between. Germline V lookup: CDR1 MNHNS, CDR2 SASEGT. CDR3 region: CASSDRVTDTQYF. The CDR3 DNA sequence: TGTGCCAGCAGTGACAGGGTAACAGATACGCAGTATTTT.

The V gene is TRBV28, the J gene TRBJ1-2, with TRBD1 matching over 7 bases. The CDR3 extends over 14 amino acids. In germline, CDR1 is MDHEN, CDR2 SYDVKM. V dropped 3 bases and J dropped 4; count of bases not matched to a gene: 5. The CDR3 bases are TGTGCCAGCAGTTTCCCGACAGGGATCTATGGCTACACCTTC. Amino acids: CASSFPTGIYGYTF.

The table lists this clone with a count of one. The rearrangement links TRBV6-5 to TRBJ2-1; 9 nucleotides match TRBD1. Germline trimming cut 6 bases from V and 6 bases from J; bases unmatched to any gene: 6. Germline CDR1 MNHEY, CDR2 SVGAGI. CDR3 length equals 14 residues. CDR3 nucleotide sequence: TGTGCCAGCAGCAGTAAGACAGGGGGCAATGAGCAGTTCTTC. As protein: CASSSKTGGNEQFF.

This chain links TRBV28 with TRBJ1-5; 8 bases fit TRBD1. Germline V gives CDR1 MDHEN, CDR2 SYDVKM. The J segment lost 6 bases and the V segment lost 8 bases, leaving 9 bases of the junction unmatched. The CDR3 totals 14 residues. CDR3 nucleotides: TGTGCCAGCCAGGGACAGGTGATCGCTCAGCCCCAGCATTTT. It specifies CASQGQVIAQPQHF.

The V call is TRBV6-1, the J call TRBJ2-5, with 7 positions matching TRBD1. This CDR3 has 14 amino acids. Germline CDR1 and CDR2: MNHNS and SASEGT. The V and J ends lost 4 bases and 4 bases, in that order; junction bases with no gene match: 6. The CDR3 is CASSGSTGRETQYF. In DNA, the CDR3 is TGTGCCAGCAGTGGATCGACAGGGAGAGAGACCCAGTACTTC.

V usage is TRBV7-9 and J usage is TRBJ1-3, with TRBD1 identical over 8 bases. Germline V gene data show CDR1 as SEHNR and CDR2 as FQNEAQ (reference sequence). CDR3 length equals 15 residues. J gave up 5 bases and V 4 bases, and 7 bases lay outside the gene matches. Written as DNA, the CDR3 is TGTGCCAGCAGCTCCCGGACAGGGTTGAGAAACACCATATATTTT. It codes for CASSSRTGLRNTIYF.

The V and J genes are TRBV30 and TRBJ2-1, with TRBD2 matching over 10 bases. V shed 2 bases and J 10 bases; nucleotides not matched to a gene: 8. Germline CDR1 and CDR2: GTSNPN and SVGIG (reference sequence). CDR3 length equals 14 residues. The DNA for the CDR3 is TGTGCCTGGAGTAGCGGGAGGGCCGAAAAAGAGCAGTTCTTC. It is translated as CAWSSGRAEKEQFF.

The rearrangement links TRBV5-5 to TRBJ2-6; the D gene is possibly TRBD2 (7 bases). Trimming took 5 bases from V and 0 from J, leaving 15 bases between them. This CDR3 region has 17 residues. Germline assignment: CDR1 SGHKS and CDR2 YYEKEE (reference sequence). CDR3 sequence: CASSPRGGVSGANVLTF. The CDR3 DNA is TGTGCCAGCAGTCCAAGGGGGGGAGTCTCTGGGGCCAACGTCCTGACTTTC.

The chain is built from TRBV15 and TRBJ2-7, with TRBD2 identical over 12 bases. The CDR3 is made up of 13 amino acids. Trimming cost V 9 bases and J 3 bases; bases outside gene matches: 3. CDR1 and CDR2 from the germline V gene are LNHNV and YYDKDF (reference sequence). The DNA for the CDR3 is TGTGCCACGAAACTAGCGGGAGGCTACGAGCAGTACTTC. Its protein product is CATKLAGGYEQYF.